This T cell receptor (beta chain) came from a study of cytomegalovirus exposure and HLA in healthy donors. Study-wide results and limits: Later work associated roughly 17,000 TCR beta sequences with HLA alleles at 0.05 false discovery rate.

13 Jbeta primers and 60 Vbeta primers were used for the PCR. TCRdb's table, derived via immunoSEQ multiplex PCR, lists solely in-frame clones and lacks some. The sample includes approximately 170,000 clones, 68% seen only once; the top ten take roughly 4.4%. This clone was counted a few times. What it binds is not known. The CDR3 runs 15 residues. V gave up 2 bases and J gave up 6 bases, with 15 bases separating them. Germline CDR1 reads MNHEY; CDR2 reads SVGAGI. The rearrangement joins TRBV6-5 to TRBJ2-3, with D possibly being TRBD2 (7 bases). The sequenced sample consisted of PBMCs. This TCR came from a woman under 30 in good health and CMV-seropositive. This CDR3 is CASSYLIGGLDTQYF. CDR3 in DNA: TGTGCCAGCAGTTACCTTATCGGGGGGCTCGATACGCAGTATTTT.